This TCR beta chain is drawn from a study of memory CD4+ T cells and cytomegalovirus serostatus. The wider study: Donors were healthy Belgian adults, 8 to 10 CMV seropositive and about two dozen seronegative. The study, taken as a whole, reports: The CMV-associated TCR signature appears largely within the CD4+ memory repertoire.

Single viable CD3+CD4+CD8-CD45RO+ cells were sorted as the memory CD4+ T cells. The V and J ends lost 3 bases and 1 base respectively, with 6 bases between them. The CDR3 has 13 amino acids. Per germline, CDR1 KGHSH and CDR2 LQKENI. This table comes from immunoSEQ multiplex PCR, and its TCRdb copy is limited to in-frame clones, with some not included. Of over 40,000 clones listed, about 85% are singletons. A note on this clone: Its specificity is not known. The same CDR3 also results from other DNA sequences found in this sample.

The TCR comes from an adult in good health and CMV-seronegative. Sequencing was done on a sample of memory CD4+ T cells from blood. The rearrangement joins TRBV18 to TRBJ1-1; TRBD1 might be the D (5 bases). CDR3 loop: CASSPGQNTEAFF. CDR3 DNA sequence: TGTGCCAGCTCACCCGGACAGAACACTGAAGCTTTCTTT.